Listed below are T cell receptor beta chains from one sample, sequenced in a study of blood T cell repertoires in COVID-19. Using immunoSEQ multiplex PCR, the repertoire was profiled, and TCRdb retains in-frame clones only, with some absent. The profile shows approximately 14,000 clones, around 90% of them singletons. Sequenced material: peripheral blood. Source of these receptors: a woman between 65 and 79 years old in a cohort sampled during active or convalescent COVID-19. CDR3s include the opening cysteine and the closing phenylalanine or tryptophan. Fields, in order: D gene, clone size, J gene, V gene, CDR3 protein, CDR3 DNA. A D gene is named only where the DNA matches it firmly. Clone size is stated in some rows and not others, as once, few, many or a class when expanded.

>-|-|TRBJ1-5|TRBV10-2
CASSPREIQPQHF
TGCGCCAGCAGTCCCAGGGAAATTCAGCCCCAGCATTTT
>-|once|TRBJ2-5|TRBV6-7
CASSADRLSETQYF
TGTGCCAGCAGTGCTGACAGGCTCTCAGAGACCCAGTACTTC
>-|-|TRBJ2-4|TRBV4-3
CASSQDPVTVKNIQYF
TGCGCCAGCAGCCAAGACCCAGTCACAGTCAAAAACATTCAGTACTTC
>TRBD1|-|TRBJ1-3|TRBV4-1
CASSQPTGTAGNTIYF
TGCGCCAGCAGCCAACCGACCGGGACAGCTGGAAACACCATATATTTT
>TRBD2|-|TRBJ2-7|TRBV4-3
CASSQDPGGPYEQYF
TGCGCCAGCAGCCAAGATCCGGGGGGGCCCTACGAGCAGTACTTC
>-|once|TRBJ1-2|TRBV30
CAWHSFNYGYTF
TGTGCCTGGCACAGTTTTAACTATGGCTACACCTTC
>TRBD1|-|TRBJ2-3|TRBV4-3
CASSQDFYRGVPQYF
TGCGCCAGCAGCCAAGATTTTTACAGGGGGGTCCCACAGTATTTT
>-|-|TRBJ1-1|TRBV12-3/TRBV12-4
CASKLGDTEAFF
TGTGCCAGCAAATTAGGGGACACTGAAGCTTTCTTT
>-|-|TRBJ1-1|TRBV18
CASSPPRLNTEAFF
TGTGCCAGCTCACCACCCAGGCTTAACACTGAAGCTTTCTTT
>TRBD1|-|TRBJ2-7|TRBV29-1
CSVDSQGAGEQYF
TGCAGCGTTGATTCACAGGGGGCGGGCGAGCAGTACTTC
>-|-|TRBJ2-3|TRBV5-4
CASSLASAGPADTQYF
TGTGCCAGCAGCTTGGCGTCCGCAGGGCCGGCAGATACGCAGTATTTT
>-|-|TRBJ1-1|TRBV5-8
CASSLRGKNTEAFF
TGTGCCAGCAGCTTGAGAGGAAAGAACACTGAAGCTTTCTTT
>TRBD1|-|TRBJ2-7|TRBV30
CAWGRTGGNEQYF
TGTGCCTGGGGTCGGACAGGGGGGAACGAGCAGTACTTC
>-|-|TRBJ2-6|TRBV12-3/TRBV12-4
CASKGYGANVLTF
TGTGCCAGCAAGGGGTATGGGGCCAACGTCCTGACTTTC
>-|-|TRBJ1-2|TRBV30
CAWTPVVVNRVHGYTF
TGTGCCTGGACTCCGGTCGTCGTGAACAGGGTCCATGGCTACACCTTC
>-|-|TRBJ1-1|TRBV9
CASSPRGEGMNTEAFF
TGTGCCAGCAGCCCCAGGGGAGAGGGAATGAACACTGAAGCTTTCTTT
>TRBD2|-|TRBJ2-3|TRBV12-5
CASGLVGAGGSTDTQYF
TGTGCTAGTGGTTTGGTGGGAGCGGGGGGAAGCACAGATACGCAGTATTTT
>-|-|TRBJ1-1|TRBV6-5
CASGLEGEGQAFF
TGTGCCAGCGGTCTCGAGGGGGAAGGACAAGCTTTCTTT
>TRBD1|-|TRBJ2-5|TRBV3-1/TRBV3-2
CASSPTGGRQETQYF
TGTGCCAGCAGCCCGACAGGGGGAAGGCAAGAGACCCAGTACTTC
>-|-|TRBJ1-5|TRBV5-5
CASTPDGRSNQPQHF
TGTGCCAGCACCCCCGATGGTCGGAGCAATCAGCCCCAGCATTTT
>TRBD2|-|TRBJ2-7|TRBV5-1
CASSLVIAGAYEQYF
TGCGCCAGCAGCTTGGTAATAGCGGGGGCCTACGAGCAGTACTTC
>TRBD1|few|TRBJ1-5|TRBV7-8
CASSLADRNQPQHF
TGTGCCAGCAGCTTAGCGGACAGGAATCAGCCCCAGCATTTT
>-|-|TRBJ2-7|TRBV3-1/TRBV3-2
CASSQVVGGPYEQYF
TGTGCCAGCAGCCAAGTTGTAGGGGGTCCCTACGAGCAGTACTTC